Listed here is a single T cell receptor beta chain. Its matching antigen is unknown. The data belong to a study of post-analysis software for immune sequencing data. Study-wide context: Relapsing-remitting, secondary progressive and progressive-relapsing multiple sclerosis courses were included. Study-wide results and caveats: A few TRBV segments occurring more often in patients than controls included TRBV5-6, TRBV5-1 and TRBV20-1. People with multiple sclerosis had a significantly lower normalized Chao1 diversity than controls did.

The CDR3 totals 14 residues. Germline CDR1 SQVTM, CDR2 ANQGSEA. The germline V and J ends were trimmed by 1 base and 1 base, with 11 bases remaining between them. The TCR beta cDNA libraries carried unique molecular identifiers. TCRdb reanalysed the PCR reads using MiXCR and keeps one entry per CDR3 protein. The sample lists 750,000 to 950,000 distinct CDR3 sequences, roughly 58% occurring once. The sample comprised blood. The chain uses TRBV29-1 and TRBJ2-7; D not resolved. The receptor comes from a girl under 18 with multiple sclerosis. This CDR3 is CSVEGPRDSYEQYF. The DNA of the CDR3 is TGCAGCGTTGAAGGGCCCCGCGATTCCTACGAGCAGTACTTC.